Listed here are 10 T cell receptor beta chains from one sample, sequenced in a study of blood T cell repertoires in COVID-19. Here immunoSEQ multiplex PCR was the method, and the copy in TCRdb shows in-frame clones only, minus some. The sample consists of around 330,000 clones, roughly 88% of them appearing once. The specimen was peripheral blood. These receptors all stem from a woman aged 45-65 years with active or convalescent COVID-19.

The CDR3 sequence is CASSISPRDSYEQYF. The CDR3 DNA reads TGTGCCAGTAGTATATCGCCCCGGGACTCCTACGAGCAGTACTTC. V is TRBV19 and J is TRBJ2-7, with D tentatively TRBD2 (5 bases). Germline CDR1 reads LNHDA; CDR2 reads SQIVND (reference sequence). This CDR3 is 15 amino acids long. Trimming stripped 2 bases from V and 0 bases from J, with 11 bases between.

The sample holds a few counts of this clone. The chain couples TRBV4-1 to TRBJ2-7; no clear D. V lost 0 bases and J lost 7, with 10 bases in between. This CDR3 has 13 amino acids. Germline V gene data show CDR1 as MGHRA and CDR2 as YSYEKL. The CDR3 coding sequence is TGCGCCAGCAGCCAAGAGCCGGGTTGGGAGCAGTACTTC. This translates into CASSQEPGWEQYF.

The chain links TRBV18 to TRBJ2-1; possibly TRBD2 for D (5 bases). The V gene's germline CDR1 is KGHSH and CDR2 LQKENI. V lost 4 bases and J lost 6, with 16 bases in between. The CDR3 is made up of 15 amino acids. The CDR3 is CASSLNKRSGNEQFF. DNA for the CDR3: TGTGCCAGCTCACTAAACAAGCGGTCAGGCAATGAGCAGTTCTTC.

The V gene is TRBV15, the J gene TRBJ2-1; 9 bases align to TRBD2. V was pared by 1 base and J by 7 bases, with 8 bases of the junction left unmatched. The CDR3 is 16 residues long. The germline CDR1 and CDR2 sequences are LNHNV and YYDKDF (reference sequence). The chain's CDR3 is CATSRGRLAVGNEQFF. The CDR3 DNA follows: TGTGCCACCAGCAGAGGGAGACTAGCGGTGGGTAATGAGCAGTTCTTC.

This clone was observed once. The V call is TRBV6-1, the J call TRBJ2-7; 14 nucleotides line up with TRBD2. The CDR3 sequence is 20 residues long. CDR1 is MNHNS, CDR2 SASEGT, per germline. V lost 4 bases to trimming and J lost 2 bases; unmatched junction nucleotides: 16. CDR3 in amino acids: CASSVPGRTSGRLIAYEQYF. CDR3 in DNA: TGTGCCAGCAGTGTTCCCGGAAGGACTAGCGGGAGGTTGATTGCCTACGAGCAGTACTTC.

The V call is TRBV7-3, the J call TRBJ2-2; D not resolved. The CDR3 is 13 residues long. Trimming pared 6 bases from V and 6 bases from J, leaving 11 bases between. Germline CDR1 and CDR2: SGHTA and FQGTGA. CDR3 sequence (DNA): TGTGCCAGCAGACCCACAGTTCCCGGGGAGCTGTTTTTT. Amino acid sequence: CASRPTVPGELFF.

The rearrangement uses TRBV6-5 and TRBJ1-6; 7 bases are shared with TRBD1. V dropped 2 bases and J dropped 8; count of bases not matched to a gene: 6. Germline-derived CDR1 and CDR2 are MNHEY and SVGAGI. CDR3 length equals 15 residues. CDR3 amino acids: CASSYTGQTDSPLHF. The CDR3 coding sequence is TGTGCCAGCAGTTACACGGGACAGACTGATTCACCCCTCCACTTT.

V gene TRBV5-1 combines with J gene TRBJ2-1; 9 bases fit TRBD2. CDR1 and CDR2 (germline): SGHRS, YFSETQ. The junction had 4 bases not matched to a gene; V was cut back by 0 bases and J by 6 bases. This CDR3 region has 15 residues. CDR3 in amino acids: CASSLGGGAGNEQFF. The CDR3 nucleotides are TGCGCCAGCAGCTTGGGCGGGGGGGCCGGCAATGAGCAGTTCTTC.

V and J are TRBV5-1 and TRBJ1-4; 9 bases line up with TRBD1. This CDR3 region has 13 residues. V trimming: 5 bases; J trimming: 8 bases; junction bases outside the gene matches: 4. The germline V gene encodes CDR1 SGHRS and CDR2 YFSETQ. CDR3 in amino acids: CASSHRGPEKLFF. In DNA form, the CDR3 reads TGCGCCAGCAGTCACAGGGGGCCCGAAAAACTGTTTTTT.

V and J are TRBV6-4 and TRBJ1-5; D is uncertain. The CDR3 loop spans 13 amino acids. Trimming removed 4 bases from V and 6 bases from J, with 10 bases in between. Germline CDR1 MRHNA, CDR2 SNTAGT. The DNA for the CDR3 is TGTGCCAGCAGTGTGGAGGGCGGTCAGCCCCAGCATTTT. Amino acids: CASSVEGGQPQHF.